This T cell receptor (beta chain) was identified during a study of OX40 agonist ivuxolimab in advanced cancers. Overall study context: Hepatocellular carcinoma, melanoma, renal cell or head and neck cancer affected the dose-escalation patients. Three patients got partial responses; one had hepatocellular carcinoma and two had cutaneous melanoma.

This table comes from immunoSEQ multiplex PCR, and its TCRdb copy is limited to in-frame clones, with some not included. Here the sample spans about 73,000 clones, about 81% being singletons. Study-level findings and limits: CD8+ T cells showed, on average, more clonal expansion than CD4+ cells. At doses 0.1 to 3.0 mg/kg, CD4+ and CD8+ clones expanded.

To note about this clone: No antigen is known for it. The sample contains more than one DNA sequence encoding this CDR3.

CDR1 is SGHAT and CDR2 is FQNNGV in the germline V gene. CDR3 length: 15 residues. Trimming cost V 0 bases and J 1 base, with 9 bases left between them. This TCR was sampled from an adult with an advanced solid tumor such as melanoma, head and neck, liver or kidney cancer. The sequencing here drew on CD4+ or CD8+ T cells sorted from blood, taken in a trial of the OX40 agonist ivuxolimab. The chain recombines TRBV11-2 with TRBJ1-1; D gene unclear. CDR3 loop: CASSLEPGSNTEAFF. The CDR3, as DNA: TGTGCCAGCAGCTTAGAGCCGGGGTCGAACACTGAAGCTTTCTTT.